Below are 12 T cell receptor beta chains sequenced from a single sample in a study of T cells after yellow fever vaccination. TCRdb fed the 5' RACE reads into MiXCR, producing one record per CDR3 protein. The sample contains hundreds of thousands of distinct CDR3 sequences, about 3.5% of which appear only once. Sequenced here: PBMCs, sampled on the day of the yellow fever booster vaccination. Every receptor here comes from a man younger than 30 who received the YFV17D yellow fever vaccine.

This clonotype was recorded many times. The rearrangement joins TRBV7-3 to TRBJ2-1; 9 nucleotides agree with TRBD2. CDR1 SGHTA and CDR2 FQGTGA come from the germline V gene. Trimming took 5 bases from V and 0 from J; bases not matched to a gene: 2. This CDR3 is 15 amino acids long. CDR3: CASSRSGSSYNEQFF. In DNA form, the CDR3 reads TGTGCCAGCAGCCGTAGCGGGAGCTCCTACAATGAGCAGTTCTTC.

The sample holds a few counts of this clonotype. The chain combines TRBV7-3 with TRBJ1-5, with D maybe TRBD1 (6 bases). Trimming shortened V by 0 bases and J by 1 base, and 7 bases separated the two germline ends. The germline gives CDR1 SGHTA, CDR2 FQGTGA. The CDR3 consists of 15 residues. As DNA, the CDR3 is TGTGCCAGCAGCTTAACAGGGGGAAGCAATCAGCCCCAGCATTTT. Translated: CASSLTGGSNQPQHF.

There are a few counts of this clonotype. The rearrangement links TRBV5-4 to TRBJ2-1; 9 nucleotides line up with TRBD2. Germline trimming cut 0 bases from V and 4 bases from J; bases unmatched to any gene: 5. There are 16 residues in the CDR3. Germline values: CDR1 SGHNT, CDR2 YYREEE (reference sequence). CDR3 residues: CASSLEKAGGYNEQFF. The CDR3, as DNA: TGTGCCAGCAGCTTGGAAAAAGCGGGGGGTTACAATGAGCAGTTCTTC.

This clonotype has just a few counts. This rearrangement joins TRBV19 to TRBJ2-1, with 7 bases identical to TRBD1. The germline CDR1 and CDR2 sequences are LNHDA and SQIVND (reference sequence). The ends lost 8 bases at V and 9 bases at J; junction bases unmatched: 4. This CDR3 comprises 11 residues. The CDR3 DNA sequence: TGTGCCAGTGAACAGGGGACTGAGCAGTTCTTC. Amino acid sequence: CASEQGTEQFF.

Ten or more counts support this clonotype. The gene calls are TRBV6-6 and TRBJ2-7; the D gene could be TRBD1 or TRBD2 (5 bases each). Trimming left V 2 bases short and J 4 bases short, with 9 bases between. This CDR3 is 13 amino acids long. The germline V gene encodes CDR1 MNHNY and CDR2 SVGAGI (reference sequence). CDR3 residues: CASSYRDGYEQYF. The CDR3 DNA reads as TGTGCCAGCAGTTACAGGGACGGGTACGAGCAGTACTTC.

The CDR3 region is CASSGSGGLSYNEQFF. CDR3 bases: TGTGCCAGCAGCGGTAGCGGGGGGTTGTCCTACAATGAGCAGTTCTTC. The V call is TRBV12-3 or TRBV12-4, the J call TRBJ2-1, with 10 positions matching TRBD2. V lost 6 bases and J lost 1; bases outside the gene matches: 6. The CDR3 loop spans 16 amino acids.

This clonotype has a count of ten or more. V gene TRBV9 combines with J gene TRBJ2-7, with a possible D match to TRBD1 (5 bases). Germline CDR1 SGDLS, CDR2 YYNGEE. The CDR3 is 15 residues long. Trimming shortened V by 0 bases and J by 3 bases, and 13 bases separated the two germline ends. CDR3 protein: CASSVDAREGYEQYF. The CDR3 DNA reads TGTGCCAGCAGCGTAGACGCCAGGGAAGGCTACGAGCAGTACTTC.

This clonotype came up many times. V gene TRBV18 combines with J gene TRBJ2-6; possible D gene TRBD1, 5 bases. CDR3 length: 16 amino acids. Between the trimmed V and J ends, which lost 0 bases and 4 bases, there was a span of 10 bases. Germline assignment: CDR1 KGHSH and CDR2 LQKENI. The CDR3 reads CASSPPVGQGANVLTF. As DNA, the CDR3 is TGTGCCAGCTCACCACCGGTGGGGCAAGGGGCCAACGTCCTGACTTTC.

This clonotype was counted many times. V and J are TRBV5-1 and TRBJ2-3; the match to TRBD2 covers 10 bases. Germline V gene data show CDR1 as SGHRS and CDR2 as YFSETQ. The CDR3 covers 17 residues. After removal of 4 bases from V and 2 bases from J, the junction contained 10 bases not matched to a gene. CDR3 coding DNA: TGCGCCAGCAGCCCCACCCTAGCGGGGGCCTCCACAGATACGCAGTATTTT. This codes for CASSPTLAGASTDTQYF.

The gene calls are TRBV29-1 and TRBJ1-1, with no clear D. The ends were cut back, 0 bases at V and 4 bases at J, with 9 bases in the middle. The CDR3 totals 13 residues. Germline assignment: CDR1 SQVTM and CDR2 ANQGSEA. CDR3 nucleotides: TGCAGCGTTGAAGACCCGGGTCTCACTGAAGCTTTCTTT. Amino acids: CSVEDPGLTEAFF.

This clonotype showed up many times. The chain couples TRBV4-1 to TRBJ2-2; no clear D gene. The V and J ends lost 4 bases and 5 bases respectively, with 11 bases between them. This CDR3 has 14 residues. Germline CDR1 MGHRA, CDR2 YSYEKL. CDR3 sequence (DNA): TGCGCCAGCAGCCCGCTAGGACGGACCGGGGAGCTGTTTTTT. The encoded protein is CASSPLGRTGELFF.

This clonotype was counted a few times. The rearrangement uses TRBV30 and TRBJ2-1, with D possibly TRBD2 on 5 matching bases. Trimming stripped 4 bases from V and 0 bases from J, with 10 bases between. Germline CDR1 is GTSNPN and CDR2 is SVGIG (reference sequence). The length of the CDR3 is 14 residues. CDR3 in amino acids: CAWMPSLSYNEQFF. As DNA, the CDR3 is TGTGCCTGGATGCCTAGCCTCTCCTACAATGAGCAGTTCTTC.